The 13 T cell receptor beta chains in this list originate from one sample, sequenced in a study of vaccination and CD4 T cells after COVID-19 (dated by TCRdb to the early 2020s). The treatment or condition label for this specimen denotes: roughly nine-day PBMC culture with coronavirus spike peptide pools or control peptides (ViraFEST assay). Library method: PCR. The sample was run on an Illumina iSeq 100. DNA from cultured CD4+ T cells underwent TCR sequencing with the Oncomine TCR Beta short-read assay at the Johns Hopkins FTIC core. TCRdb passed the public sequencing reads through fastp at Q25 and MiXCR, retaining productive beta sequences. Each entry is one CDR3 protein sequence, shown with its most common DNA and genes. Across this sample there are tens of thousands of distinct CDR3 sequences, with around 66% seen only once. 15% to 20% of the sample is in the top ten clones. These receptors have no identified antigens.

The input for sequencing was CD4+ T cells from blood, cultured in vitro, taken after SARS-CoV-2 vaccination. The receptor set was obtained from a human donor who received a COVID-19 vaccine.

The CDR3 nucleotides are TGTGCCATCAGTAAGGGACGGGGGGACACAGATACGCAGTATTTT. Protein sequence: CAISKGRGDTDTQYF. The J gene is TRBJ2-3, the V gene TRBV10-3, with TRBD2 matching over 7 bases. The CDR3 sequence is 15 residues long. The trim removed 5 bases at V and 2 bases at J, leaving 7 bases unmatched. CDR1 is ENHRY, CDR2 SYGVKD, per germline.

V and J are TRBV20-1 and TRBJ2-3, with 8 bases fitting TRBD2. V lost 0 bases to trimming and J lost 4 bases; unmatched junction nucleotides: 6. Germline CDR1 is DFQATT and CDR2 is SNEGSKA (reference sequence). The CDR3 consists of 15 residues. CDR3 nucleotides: TGCAGTGCTAGAGACCCAGCGGGGGATCCAGATACGCAGTATTTT. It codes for CSARDPAGDPDTQYF.

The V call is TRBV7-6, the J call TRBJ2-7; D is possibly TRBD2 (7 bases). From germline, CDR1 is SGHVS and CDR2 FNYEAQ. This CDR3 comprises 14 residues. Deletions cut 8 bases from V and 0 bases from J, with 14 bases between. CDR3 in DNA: TGTGCCAGCGGGGGGGGCAGCAGCTCCTACGAGCAGTACTTC. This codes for CASGGGSSSYEQYF.

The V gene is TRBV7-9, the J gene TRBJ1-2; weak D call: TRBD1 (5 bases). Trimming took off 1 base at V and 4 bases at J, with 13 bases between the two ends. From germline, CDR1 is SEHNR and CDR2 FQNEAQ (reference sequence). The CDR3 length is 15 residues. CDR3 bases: TGTGCCAGCAGCTTAGATGTGACAGCGGGCTATGGCTACACCTTC. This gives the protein CASSLDVTAGYGYTF.

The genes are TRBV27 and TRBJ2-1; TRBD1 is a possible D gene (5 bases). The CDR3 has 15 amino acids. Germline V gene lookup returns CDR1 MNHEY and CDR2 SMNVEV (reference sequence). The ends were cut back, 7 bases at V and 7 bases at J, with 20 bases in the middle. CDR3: CASTQRAGIGNEQFF. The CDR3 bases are TGTGCCAGCACCCAACGGGCAGGGATTGGGAATGAGCAGTTCTTC.

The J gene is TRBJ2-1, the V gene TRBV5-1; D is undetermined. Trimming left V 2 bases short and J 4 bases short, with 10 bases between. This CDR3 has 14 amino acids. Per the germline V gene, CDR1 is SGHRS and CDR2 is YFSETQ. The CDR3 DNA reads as TGCGCCAGCAGCTTAGGGAATACATACAATGAGCAGTTCTTC. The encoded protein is CASSLGNTYNEQFF.

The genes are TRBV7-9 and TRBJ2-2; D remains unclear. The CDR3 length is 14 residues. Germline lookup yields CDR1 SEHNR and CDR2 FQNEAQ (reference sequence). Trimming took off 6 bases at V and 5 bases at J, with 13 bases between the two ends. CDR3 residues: CASSGALVTGELFF. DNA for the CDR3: TGTGCCAGCAGTGGAGCGTTGGTGACCGGGGAGCTGTTTTTT. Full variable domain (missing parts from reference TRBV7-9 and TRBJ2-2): DTGVSQNPRHKITKRGQNVTFRCDPISEHNRLYWYRQTLGQGPEFLTYFQNEAQLEKSRLLSDRFSAERPKGSFSTLEIQRTEQGDSAMYLCASSGALVTGELFFGEGSRLTVL.

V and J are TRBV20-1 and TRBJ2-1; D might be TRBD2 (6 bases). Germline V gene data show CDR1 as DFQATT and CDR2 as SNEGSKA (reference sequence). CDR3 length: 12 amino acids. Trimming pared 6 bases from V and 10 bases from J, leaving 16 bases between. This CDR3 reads CSALPGLAEQFF. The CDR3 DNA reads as TGCAGTGCCCTCCCTGGGCTAGCGGAGCAGTTCTTC.

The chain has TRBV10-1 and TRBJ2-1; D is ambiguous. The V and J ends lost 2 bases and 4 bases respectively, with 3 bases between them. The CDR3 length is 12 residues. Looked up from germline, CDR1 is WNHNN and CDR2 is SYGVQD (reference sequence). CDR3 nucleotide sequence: TGCGCCAGCAGTGAGGGGTACAATGAGCAGTTCTTC. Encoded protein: CASSEGYNEQFF.

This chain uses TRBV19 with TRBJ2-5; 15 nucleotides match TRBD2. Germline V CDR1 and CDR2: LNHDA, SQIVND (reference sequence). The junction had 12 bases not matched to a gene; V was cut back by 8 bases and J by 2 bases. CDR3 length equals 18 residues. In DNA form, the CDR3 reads TGTGCCAGTTTTGGTCGGACTAGCGGGGGGGCGGAGCAAGAGACCCAGTACTTC. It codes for CASFGRTSGGAEQETQYF.

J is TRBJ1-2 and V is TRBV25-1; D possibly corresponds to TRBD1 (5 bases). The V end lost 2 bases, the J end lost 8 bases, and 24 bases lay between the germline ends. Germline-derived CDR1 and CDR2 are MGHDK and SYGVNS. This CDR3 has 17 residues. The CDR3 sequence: CASSEPSRRGNLDGYTF. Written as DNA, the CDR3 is TGTGCCAGCAGTGAACCCTCTAGGAGGGGCAACCTCGACGGCTACACCTTC.

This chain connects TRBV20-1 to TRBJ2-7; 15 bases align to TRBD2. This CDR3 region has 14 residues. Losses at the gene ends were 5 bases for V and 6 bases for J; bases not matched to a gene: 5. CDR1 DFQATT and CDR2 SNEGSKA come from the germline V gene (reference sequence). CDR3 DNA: TGCAGTGCTTCCGGGACTAGCGGGGGGAGCGAGCAGTACTTC. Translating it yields CSASGTSGGSEQYF.

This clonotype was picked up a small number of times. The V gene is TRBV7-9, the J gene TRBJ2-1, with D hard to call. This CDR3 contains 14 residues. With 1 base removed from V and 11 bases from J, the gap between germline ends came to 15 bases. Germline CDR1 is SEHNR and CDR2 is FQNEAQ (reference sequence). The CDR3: CASSLGTATGKQFF. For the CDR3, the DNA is TGTGCCAGCAGCTTAGGGACGGCTACCGGTAAGCAGTTCTTC. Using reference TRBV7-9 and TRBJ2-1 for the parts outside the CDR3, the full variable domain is DTGVSQNPRHKITKRGQNVTFRCDPISEHNRLYWYRQTLGQGPEFLTYFQNEAQLEKSRLLSDRFSAERPKGSFSTLEIQRTEQGDSAMYLCASSLGTATGKQFFGPGTRLTVL.